The TCR beta chain described here comes from a study of lymphopenia after photon versus proton radiotherapy. Clones were read by immunoSEQ multiplex PCR, and TCRdb kept only the in-frame ones, dropping some. The sample carries some 40,000 clones, 92% recorded once. Details on this clone: Antigen: not known.

General study points: Larger post-nadir TCR diversity loss correlated inversely with survival in deceased patients. Oligoclonal CD8+ Temra expansion after nadir drove photon patients' diversity drop.

Trimming took off 6 bases at V and 6 bases at J, with 8 bases between the two ends. This CDR3 region has 12 residues. Looked up from germline, CDR1 is MNHNY and CDR2 is SVGAGI (reference sequence). The genes are TRBV6-6 and TRBJ1-4, with D hard to call. The clonotype was recovered from a man in his 60s with cholangiocarcinoma. Sequenced material: peripheral blood, taken from a patient treated with photon-based radiotherapy. The CDR3 coding sequence is TGTGCCAGCAGAGTAGTCGATGAAAAACTGTTTTTT. It encodes CASRVVDEKLFF.